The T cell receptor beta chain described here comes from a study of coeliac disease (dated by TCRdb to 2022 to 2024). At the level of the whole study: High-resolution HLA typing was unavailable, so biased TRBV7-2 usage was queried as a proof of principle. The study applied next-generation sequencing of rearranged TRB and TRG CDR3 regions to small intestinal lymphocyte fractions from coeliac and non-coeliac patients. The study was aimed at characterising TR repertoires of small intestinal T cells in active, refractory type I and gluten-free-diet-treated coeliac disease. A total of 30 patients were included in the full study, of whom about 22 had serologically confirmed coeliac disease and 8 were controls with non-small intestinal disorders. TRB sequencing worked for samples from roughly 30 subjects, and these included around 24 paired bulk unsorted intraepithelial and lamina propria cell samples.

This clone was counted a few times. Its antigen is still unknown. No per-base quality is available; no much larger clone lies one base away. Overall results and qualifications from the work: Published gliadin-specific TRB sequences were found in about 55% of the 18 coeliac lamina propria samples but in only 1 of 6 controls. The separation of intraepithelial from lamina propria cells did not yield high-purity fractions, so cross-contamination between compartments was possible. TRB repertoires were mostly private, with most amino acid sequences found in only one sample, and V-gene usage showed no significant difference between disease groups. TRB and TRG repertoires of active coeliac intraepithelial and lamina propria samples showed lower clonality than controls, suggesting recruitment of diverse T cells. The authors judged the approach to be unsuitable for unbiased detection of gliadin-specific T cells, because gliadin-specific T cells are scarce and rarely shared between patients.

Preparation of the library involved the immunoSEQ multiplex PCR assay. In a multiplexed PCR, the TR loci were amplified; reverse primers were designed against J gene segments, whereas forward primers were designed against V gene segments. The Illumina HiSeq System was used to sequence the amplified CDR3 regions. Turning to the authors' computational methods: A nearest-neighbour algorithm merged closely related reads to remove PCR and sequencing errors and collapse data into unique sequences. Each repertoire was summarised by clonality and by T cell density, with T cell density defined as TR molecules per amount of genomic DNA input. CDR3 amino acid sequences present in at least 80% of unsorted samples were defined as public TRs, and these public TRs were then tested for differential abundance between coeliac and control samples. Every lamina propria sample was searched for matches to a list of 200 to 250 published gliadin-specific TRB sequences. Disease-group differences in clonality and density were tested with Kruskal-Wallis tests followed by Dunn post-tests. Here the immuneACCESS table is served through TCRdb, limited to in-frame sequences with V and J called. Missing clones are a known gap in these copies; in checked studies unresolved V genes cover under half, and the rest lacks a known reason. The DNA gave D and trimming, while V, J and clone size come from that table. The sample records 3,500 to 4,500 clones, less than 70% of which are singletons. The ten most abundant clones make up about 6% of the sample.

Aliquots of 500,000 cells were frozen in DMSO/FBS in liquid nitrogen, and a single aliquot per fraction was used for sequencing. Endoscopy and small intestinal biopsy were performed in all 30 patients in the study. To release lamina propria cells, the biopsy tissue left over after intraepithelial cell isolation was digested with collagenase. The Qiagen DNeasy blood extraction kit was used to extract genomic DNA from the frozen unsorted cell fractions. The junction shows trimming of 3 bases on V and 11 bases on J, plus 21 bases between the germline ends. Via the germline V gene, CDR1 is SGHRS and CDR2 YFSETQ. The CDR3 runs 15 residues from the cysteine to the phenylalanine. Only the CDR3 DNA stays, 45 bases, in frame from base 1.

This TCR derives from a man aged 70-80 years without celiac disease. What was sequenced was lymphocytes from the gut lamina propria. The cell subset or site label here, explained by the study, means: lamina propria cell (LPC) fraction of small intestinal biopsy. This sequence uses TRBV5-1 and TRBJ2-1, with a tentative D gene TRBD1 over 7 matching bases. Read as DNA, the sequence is TGCGCCAGCAGCTCCACAGGGGATACGCGGGAAAAGCAGTTCTTC. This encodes CASSSTGDTREKQFF.